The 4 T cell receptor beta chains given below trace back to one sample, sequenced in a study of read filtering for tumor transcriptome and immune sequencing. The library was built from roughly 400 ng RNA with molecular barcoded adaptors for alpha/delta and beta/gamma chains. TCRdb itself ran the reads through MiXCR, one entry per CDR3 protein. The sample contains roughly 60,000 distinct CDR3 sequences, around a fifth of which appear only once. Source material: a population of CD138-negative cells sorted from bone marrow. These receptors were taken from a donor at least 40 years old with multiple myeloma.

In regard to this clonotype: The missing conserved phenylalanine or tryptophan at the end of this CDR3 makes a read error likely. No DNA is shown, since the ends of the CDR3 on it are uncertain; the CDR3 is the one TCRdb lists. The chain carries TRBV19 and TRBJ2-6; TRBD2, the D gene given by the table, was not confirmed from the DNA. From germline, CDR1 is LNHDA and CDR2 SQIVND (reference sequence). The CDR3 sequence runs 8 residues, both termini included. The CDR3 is CASSPTSG.

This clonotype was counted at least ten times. The CDR3 spells CATKSVGSNEQFF. CDR3 sequence (DNA): TGTGCCACCAAGTCGGTAGGTTCAAATGAGCAGTTCTTC. V is TRBV15 and J is TRBJ2-1; D is uncertain. This CDR3 is built from 13 residues. V was pared by 7 bases and J by 7 bases, with 14 bases between. From germline, CDR1 is LNHNV and CDR2 YYDKDF (reference sequence).

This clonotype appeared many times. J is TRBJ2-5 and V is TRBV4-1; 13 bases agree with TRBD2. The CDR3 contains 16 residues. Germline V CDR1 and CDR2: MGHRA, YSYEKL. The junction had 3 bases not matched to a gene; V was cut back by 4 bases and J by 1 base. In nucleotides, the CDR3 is TGCGCCAGCAGCCCGAGGACTAGCGGGGGCCAAGAGACCCAGTACTTC. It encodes CASSPRTSGGQETQYF.

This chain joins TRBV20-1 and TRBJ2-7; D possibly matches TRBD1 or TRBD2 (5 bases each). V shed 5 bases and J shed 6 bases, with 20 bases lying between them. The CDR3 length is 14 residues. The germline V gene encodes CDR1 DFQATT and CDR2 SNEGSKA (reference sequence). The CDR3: CSAPGAGQVGEQYF. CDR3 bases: TGCAGTGCTCCCGGGGCCGGCCAGGTTGGCGAGCAGTACTTC.